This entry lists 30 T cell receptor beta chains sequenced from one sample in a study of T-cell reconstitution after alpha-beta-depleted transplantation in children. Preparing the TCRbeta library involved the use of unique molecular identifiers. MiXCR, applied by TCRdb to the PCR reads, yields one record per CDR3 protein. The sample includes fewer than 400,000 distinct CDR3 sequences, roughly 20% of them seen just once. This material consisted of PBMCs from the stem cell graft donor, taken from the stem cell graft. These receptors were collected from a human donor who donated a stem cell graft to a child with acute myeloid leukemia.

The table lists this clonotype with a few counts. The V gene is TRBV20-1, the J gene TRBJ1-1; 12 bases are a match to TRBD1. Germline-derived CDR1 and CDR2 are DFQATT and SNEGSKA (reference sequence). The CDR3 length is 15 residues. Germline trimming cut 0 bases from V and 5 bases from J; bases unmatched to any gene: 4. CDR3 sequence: CSARDLGQGATEAFF. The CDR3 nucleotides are TGCAGTGCTAGAGATCTGGGACAGGGGGCTACTGAAGCTTTCTTT.

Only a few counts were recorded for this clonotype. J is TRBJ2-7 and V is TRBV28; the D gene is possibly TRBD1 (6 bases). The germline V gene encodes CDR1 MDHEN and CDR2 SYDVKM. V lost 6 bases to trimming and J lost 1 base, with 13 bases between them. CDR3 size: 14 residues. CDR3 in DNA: TGTGCCAGCAGCACGCAGGGGCCTTCCTACGAGCAGTACTTC. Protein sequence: CASSTQGPSYEQYF.

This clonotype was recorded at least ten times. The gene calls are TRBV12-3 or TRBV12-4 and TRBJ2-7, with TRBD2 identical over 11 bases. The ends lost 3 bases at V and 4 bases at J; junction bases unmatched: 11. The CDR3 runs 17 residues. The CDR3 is CASSFRAMGLAVYEQYF. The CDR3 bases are TGTGCCAGCAGTTTCCGCGCTATGGGACTAGCGGTTTACGAGCAGTACTTC.

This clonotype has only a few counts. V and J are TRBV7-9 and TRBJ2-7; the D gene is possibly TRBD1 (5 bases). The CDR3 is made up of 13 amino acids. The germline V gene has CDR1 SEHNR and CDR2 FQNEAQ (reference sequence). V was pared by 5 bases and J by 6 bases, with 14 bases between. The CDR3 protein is CASSPSSRGEQYF. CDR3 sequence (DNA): TGTGCCAGCAGCCCAAGTTCAAGGGGCGAGCAGTACTTC.

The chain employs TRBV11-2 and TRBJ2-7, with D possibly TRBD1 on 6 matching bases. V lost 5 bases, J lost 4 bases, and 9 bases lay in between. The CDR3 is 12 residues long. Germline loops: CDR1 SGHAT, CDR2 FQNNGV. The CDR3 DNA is TGTGCCAGCAGCATAGGGGGATACGAGCAGTACTTC. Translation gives CASSIGGYEQYF.

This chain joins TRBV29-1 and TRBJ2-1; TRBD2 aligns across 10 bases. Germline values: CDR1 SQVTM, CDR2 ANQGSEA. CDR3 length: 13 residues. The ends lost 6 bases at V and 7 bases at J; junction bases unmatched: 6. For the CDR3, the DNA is TGCAGCGTCAAGGGACTAGCGCCAAATGAGCAGTTCTTC. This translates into CSVKGLAPNEQFF.

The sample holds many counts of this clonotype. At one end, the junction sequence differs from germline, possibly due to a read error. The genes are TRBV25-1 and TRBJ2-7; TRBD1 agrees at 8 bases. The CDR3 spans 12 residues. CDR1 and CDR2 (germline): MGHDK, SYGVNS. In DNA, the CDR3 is TGTGCCAGCAGTGAATCTACGGGACAGGTGTCCTTC. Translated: CASSESTGQVSF.

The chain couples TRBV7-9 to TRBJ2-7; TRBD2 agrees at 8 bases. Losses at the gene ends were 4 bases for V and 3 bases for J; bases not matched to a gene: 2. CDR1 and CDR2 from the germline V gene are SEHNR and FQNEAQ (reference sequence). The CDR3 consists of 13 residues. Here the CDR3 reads CASSSTSDYEQYF. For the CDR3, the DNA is TGTGCCAGCAGCTCGACTAGCGACTACGAGCAGTACTTC.

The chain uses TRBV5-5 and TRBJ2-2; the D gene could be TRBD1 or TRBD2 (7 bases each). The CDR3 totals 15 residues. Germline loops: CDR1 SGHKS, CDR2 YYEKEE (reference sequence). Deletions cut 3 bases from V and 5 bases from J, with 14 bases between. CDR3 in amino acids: CASSYQGGRTGELFF. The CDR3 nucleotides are TGTGCCAGCAGCTACCAGGGGGGGAGGACCGGGGAGCTGTTTTTT.

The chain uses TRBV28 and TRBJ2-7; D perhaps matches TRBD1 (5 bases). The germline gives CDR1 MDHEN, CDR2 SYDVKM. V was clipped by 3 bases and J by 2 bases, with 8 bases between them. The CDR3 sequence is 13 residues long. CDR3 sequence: CASSLSRAYEQYF. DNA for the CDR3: TGTGCCAGCAGTTTGAGCAGGGCCTACGAGCAGTACTTC.

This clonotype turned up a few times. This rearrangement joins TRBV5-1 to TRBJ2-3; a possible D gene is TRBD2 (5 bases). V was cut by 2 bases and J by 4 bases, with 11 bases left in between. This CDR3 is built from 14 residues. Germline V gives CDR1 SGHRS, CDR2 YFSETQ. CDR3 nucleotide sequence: TGCGCCAGCAGCTTCCCGGGAAGCCCAGATACGCAGTATTTT. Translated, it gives CASSFPGSPDTQYF. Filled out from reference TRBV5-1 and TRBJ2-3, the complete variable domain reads KAGVTQTPRYLIKTRGQQVTLSCSPISGHRSVSWYQQTPGQGLQFLFEYFSETQRNKGNFPGRFSGRQFSNSRSEMNVSTLELGDSALYLCASSFPGSPDTQYFGPGTRLTVL.

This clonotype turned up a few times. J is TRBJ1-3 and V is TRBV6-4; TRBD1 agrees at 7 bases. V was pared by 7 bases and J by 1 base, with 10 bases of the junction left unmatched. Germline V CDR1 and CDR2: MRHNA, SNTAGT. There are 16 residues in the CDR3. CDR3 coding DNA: TGTGCCAGCACACGACAGGGTAGACTTTCTGGAAACACCATATATTTT. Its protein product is CASTRQGRLSGNTIYF.

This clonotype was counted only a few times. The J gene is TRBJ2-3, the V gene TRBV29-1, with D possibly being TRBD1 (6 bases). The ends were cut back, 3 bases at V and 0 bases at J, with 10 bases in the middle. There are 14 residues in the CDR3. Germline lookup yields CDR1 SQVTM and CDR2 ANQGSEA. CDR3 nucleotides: TGCAGCGTTGAGAGGGGGTATAGCACAGATACGCAGTATTTT. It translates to CSVERGYSTDTQYF.

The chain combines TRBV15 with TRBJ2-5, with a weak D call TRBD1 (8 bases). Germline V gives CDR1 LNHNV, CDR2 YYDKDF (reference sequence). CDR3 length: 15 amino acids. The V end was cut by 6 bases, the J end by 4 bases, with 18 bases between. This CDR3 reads CATRLKTGEGETQYF. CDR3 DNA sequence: TGTGCCACCAGGTTAAAGACAGGGGAGGGAGAGACCCAGTACTTC.

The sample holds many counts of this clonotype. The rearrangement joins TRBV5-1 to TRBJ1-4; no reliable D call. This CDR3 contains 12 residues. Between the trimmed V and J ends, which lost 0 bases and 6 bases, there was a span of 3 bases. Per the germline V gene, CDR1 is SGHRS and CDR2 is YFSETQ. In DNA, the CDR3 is TGCGCCAGCAGCTTGGGCGATGAAAAACTGTTTTTT. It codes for CASSLGDEKLFF.

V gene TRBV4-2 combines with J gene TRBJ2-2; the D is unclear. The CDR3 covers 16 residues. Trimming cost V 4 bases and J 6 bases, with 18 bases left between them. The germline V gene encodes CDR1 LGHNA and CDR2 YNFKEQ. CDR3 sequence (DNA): TGTGCCAGCAGCCCTCGGAAGGTGCTTATTTCCGGGGAGCTGTTTTTT. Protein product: CASSPRKVLISGELFF.

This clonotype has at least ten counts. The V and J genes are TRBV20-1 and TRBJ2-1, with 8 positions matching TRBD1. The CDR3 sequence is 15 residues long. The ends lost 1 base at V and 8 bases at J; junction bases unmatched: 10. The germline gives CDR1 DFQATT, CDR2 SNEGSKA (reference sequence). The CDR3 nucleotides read TGCAGTGCTAGAGCCAGCCGGACAGGGTCCGATGAGCAGTTCTTC. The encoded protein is CSARASRTGSDEQFF.

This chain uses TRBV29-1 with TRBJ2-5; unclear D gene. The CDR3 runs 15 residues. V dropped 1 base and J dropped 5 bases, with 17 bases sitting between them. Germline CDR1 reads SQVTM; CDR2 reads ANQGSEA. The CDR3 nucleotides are TGCAGCGTTGAAGTTGCCGACACACGCCTGGAGACCCAGTACTTC. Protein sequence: CSVEVADTRLETQYF.

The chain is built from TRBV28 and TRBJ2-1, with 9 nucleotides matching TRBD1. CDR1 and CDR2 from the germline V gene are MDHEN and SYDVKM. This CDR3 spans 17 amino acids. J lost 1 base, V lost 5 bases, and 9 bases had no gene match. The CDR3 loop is CASSRPGTGSSYNEQFF. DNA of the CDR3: TGTGCCAGCAGTCGCCCTGGGACAGGGAGTTCCTACAATGAGCAGTTCTTC.

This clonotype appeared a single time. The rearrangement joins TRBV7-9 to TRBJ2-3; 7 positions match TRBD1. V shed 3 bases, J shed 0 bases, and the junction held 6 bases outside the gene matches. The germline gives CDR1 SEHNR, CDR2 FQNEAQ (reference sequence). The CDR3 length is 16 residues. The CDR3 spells CASSLGQTFSTDTQYF. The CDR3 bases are TGTGCCAGCAGCTTGGGACAGACCTTTAGCACAGATACGCAGTATTTT.

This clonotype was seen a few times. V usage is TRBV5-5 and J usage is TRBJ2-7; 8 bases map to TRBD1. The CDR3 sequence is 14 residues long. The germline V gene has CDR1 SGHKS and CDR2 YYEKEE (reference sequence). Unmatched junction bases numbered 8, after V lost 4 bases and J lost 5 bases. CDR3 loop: CASSRQTGVNEQYF. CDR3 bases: TGTGCCAGCAGCAGACAGACAGGGGTTAACGAGCAGTACTTC.

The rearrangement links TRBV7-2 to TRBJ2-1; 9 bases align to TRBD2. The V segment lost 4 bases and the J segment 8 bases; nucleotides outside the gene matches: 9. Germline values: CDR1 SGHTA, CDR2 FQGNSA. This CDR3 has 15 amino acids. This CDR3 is CASSWTSASPDEQFF. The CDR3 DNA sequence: TGTGCCAGCAGCTGGACTAGCGCTTCTCCTGATGAGCAGTTCTTC.

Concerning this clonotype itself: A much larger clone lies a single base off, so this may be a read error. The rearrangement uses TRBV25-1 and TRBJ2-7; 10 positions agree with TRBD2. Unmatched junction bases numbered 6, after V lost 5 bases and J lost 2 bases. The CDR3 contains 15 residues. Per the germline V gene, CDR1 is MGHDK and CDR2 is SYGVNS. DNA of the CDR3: TGTGCCAGCAGTAAAGGGCTAGCGGGAGCCTACGAGCAGTACTTC. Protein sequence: CASSKGLAGAYEQYF.

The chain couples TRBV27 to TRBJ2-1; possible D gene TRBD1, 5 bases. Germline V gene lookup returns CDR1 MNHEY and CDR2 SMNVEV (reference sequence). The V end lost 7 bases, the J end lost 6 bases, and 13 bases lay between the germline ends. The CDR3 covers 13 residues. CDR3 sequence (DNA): TGTGCCAGCAAGTACAGAAGGGGCAATGAGCAGTTCTTC. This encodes CASKYRRGNEQFF.

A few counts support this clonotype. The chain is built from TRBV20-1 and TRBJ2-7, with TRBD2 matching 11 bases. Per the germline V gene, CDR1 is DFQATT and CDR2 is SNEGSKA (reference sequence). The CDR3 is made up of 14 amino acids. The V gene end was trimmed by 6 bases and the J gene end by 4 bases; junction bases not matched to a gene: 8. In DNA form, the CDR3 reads TGCAGTGCCAAAGGCGGGACTAGCGGTTACGAGCAGTACTTC. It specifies CSAKGGTSGYEQYF.

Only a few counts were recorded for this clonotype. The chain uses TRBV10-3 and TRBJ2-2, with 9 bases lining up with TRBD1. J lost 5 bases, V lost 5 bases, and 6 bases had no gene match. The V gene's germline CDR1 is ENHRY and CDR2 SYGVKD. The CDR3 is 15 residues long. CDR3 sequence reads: CAISPTGGLTGELFF. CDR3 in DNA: TGTGCCATCAGTCCAACAGGGGGCCTGACCGGGGAGCTGTTTTTT.

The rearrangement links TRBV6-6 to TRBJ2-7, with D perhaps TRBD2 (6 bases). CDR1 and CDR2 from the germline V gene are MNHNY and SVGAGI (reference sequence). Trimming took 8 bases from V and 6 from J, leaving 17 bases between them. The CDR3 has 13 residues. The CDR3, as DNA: TGTGCCAGCGGAGACGGGAGAAGGGGCGAGCAGTACTTC. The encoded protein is CASGDGRRGEQYF.

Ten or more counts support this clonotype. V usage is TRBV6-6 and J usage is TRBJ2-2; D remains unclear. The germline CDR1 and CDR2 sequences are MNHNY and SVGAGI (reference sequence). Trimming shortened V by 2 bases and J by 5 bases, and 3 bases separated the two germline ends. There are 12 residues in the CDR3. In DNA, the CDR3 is TGTGCCAGCAGTTACAAGACCGGGGAGCTGTTTTTT. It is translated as CASSYKTGELFF.

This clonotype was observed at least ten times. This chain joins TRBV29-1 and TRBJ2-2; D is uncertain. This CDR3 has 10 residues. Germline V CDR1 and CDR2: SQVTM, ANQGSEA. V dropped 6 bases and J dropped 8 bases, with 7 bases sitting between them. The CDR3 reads CSVPGGELFF. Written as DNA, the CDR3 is TGCAGCGTCCCCGGTGGGGAGCTGTTTTTT.

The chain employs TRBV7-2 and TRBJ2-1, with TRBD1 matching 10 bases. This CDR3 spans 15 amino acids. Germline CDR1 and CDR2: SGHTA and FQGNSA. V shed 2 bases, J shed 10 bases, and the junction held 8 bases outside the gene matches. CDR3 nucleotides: TGTGCCAGCAGCTTATGGGACAGGGGCTCAGGGGAGCAGTTCTTC. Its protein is CASSLWDRGSGEQFF.